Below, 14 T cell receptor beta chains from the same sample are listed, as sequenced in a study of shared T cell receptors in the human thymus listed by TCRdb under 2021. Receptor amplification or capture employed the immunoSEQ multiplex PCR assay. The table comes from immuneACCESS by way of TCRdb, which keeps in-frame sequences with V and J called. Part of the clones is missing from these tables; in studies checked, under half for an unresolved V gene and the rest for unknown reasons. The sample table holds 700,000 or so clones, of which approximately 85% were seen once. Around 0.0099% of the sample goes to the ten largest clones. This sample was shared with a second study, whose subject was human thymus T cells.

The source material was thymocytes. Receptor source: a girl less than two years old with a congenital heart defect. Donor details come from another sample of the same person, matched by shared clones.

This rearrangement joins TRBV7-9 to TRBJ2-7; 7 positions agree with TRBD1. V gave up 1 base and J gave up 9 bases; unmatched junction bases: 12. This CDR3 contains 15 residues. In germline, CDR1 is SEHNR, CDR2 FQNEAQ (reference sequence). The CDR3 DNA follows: TGTGCCAGCAGCTTAGAGGGGGCTTACCGAAGCCCGCAGTACTTC. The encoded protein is CASSLEGAYRSPQYF.

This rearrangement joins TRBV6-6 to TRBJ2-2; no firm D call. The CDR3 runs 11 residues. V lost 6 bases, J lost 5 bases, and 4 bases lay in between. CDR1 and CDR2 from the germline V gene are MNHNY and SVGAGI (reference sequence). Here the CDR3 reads CASRQTGELFF. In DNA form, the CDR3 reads TGTGCCAGCAGACAAACCGGGGAGCTGTTTTTT.

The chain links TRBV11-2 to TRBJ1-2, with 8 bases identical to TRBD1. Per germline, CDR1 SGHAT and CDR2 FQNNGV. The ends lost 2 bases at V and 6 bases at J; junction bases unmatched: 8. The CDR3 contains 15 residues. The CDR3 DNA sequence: TGTGCCAGCAGCTTATACCTTGGACAGGGAAATGGCTACACCTTC. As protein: CASSLYLGQGNGYTF. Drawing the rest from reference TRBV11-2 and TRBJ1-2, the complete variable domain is EAGVAQSPRYKIIEKRQSVAFWCNPISGHATLYWYQQILGQGPKLLIQFQNNGVVDDSQLPKDRFSAERLKGVDSTLKIQPAKLEDSAVYLCASSLYLGQGNGYTFGSGTRLTVV.

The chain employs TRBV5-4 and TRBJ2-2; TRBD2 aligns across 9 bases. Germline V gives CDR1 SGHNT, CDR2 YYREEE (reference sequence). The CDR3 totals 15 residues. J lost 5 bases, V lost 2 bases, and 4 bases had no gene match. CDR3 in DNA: TGTGCCAGCAGCTTATCCCTAGCGGGGACCGGGGAGCTGTTTTTT. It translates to CASSLSLAGTGELFF.

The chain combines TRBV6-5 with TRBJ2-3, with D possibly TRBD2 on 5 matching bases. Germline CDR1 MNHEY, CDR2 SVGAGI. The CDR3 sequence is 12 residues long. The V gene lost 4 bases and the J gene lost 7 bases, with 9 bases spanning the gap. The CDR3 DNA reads TGTGCCAGCAGTTCGTCGGGATATACGCAGTATTTT. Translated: CASSSSGYTQYF.

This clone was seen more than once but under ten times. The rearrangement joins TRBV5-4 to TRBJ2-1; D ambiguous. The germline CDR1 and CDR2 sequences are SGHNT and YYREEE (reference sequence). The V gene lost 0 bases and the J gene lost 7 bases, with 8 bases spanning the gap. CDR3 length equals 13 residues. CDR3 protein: CASSLGAVNEQFF. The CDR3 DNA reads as TGTGCCAGCAGCTTGGGGGCCGTGAATGAGCAGTTCTTC. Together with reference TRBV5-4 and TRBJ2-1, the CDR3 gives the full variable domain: ETGVTQSPTHLIKTRGQQVTLRCSSQSGHNTVSWYQQALGQGPQFIFQYYREEENGRGNFPPRFSGLQFPNYSSELNVNALELDDSALYLCASSLGAVNEQFFGPGTRLTVL.

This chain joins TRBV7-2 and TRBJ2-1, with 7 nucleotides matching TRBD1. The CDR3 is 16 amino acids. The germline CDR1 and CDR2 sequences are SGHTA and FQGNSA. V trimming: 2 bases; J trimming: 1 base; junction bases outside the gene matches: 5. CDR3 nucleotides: TGTGCCAGCAGCTTAAGGACAGGCGGATCCTACAATGAGCAGTTCTTC. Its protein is CASSLRTGGSYNEQFF.

The CDR3 is CASSFGTAHGYTF. In DNA, the CDR3 is TGTGCCAGCAGCTTTGGGACAGCACATGGCTACACCTTC. V gene TRBV5-4 combines with J gene TRBJ1-2; TRBD1 aligns across 7 bases. CDR1 SGHNT and CDR2 YYREEE come from the germline V gene (reference sequence). This CDR3 is 13 amino acids long. The ends lost 2 bases at V and 6 bases at J; junction bases unmatched: 4.

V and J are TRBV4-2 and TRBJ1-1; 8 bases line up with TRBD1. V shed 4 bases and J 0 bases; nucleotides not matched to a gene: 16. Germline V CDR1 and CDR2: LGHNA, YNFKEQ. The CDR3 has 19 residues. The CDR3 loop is CASSPPSGGRRFLNTEAFF. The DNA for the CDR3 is TGTGCCAGCAGCCCGCCCTCAGGGGGCCGTCGATTCCTGAACACTGAAGCTTTCTTT.

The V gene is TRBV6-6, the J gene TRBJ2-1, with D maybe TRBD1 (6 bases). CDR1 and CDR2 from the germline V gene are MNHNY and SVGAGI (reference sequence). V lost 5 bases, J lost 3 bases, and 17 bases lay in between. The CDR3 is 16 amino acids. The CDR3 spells CASSHTMDSGYNEQFF. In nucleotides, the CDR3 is TGTGCCAGCAGTCATACGATGGACAGTGGCTACAATGAGCAGTTCTTC.

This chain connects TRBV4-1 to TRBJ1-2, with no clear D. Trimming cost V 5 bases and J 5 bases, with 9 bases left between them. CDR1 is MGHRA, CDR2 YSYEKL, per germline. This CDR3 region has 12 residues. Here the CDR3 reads CASSAPRYGYTF. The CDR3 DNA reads TGCGCCAGCAGCGCCCCCCGGTATGGCTACACCTTC.

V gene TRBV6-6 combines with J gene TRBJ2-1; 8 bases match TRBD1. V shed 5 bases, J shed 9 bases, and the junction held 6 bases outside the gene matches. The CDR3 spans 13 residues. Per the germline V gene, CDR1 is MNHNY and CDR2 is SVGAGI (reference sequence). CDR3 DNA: TGTGCCAGCAGTAAAACACAGGGGGGTGAGCAGTTCTTC. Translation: CASSKTQGGEQFF.

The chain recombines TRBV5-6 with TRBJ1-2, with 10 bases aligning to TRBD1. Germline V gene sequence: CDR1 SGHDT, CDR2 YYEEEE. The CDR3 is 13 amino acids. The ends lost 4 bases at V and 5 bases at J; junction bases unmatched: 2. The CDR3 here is CASSGQGVYGYTF. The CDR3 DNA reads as TGTGCCAGCAGCGGACAGGGGGTATATGGCTACACCTTC.

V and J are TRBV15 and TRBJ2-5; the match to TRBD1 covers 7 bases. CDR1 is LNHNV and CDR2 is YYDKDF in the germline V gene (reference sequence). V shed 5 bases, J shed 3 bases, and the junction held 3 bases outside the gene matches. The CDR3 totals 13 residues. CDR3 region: CATSYDREETQYF. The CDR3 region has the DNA TGTGCCACCAGCTACGACAGGGAAGAGACCCAGTACTTC.